This T cell receptor beta chain was identified during a study of shared clonotypes between healthy human individuals. Naive CD4+ cells were CD45RA-selected; the remaining cells were memory. CDR3 length: 14 residues. The V gene end was trimmed by 3 bases and the J gene end by 2 bases; junction bases not matched to a gene: 1. CDR1 and CDR2 from the germline V gene are KGHSH and LQKENI. Profiled with immunoSEQ multiplex PCR; TCRdb holds only in-frame clones, not every one. The data contain under 2.5 million clones, 80% to 95% of them singletons. The genes are TRBV18 and TRBJ2-1, with 7 nucleotides matching TRBD1. The sequence derives from a man between 18 and 29 years old in good health. Some clones in this sample may be carry-over from other donors' samples. Source material: naive CD4+ T cells from PBMCs. Subset in this sample: CD45RA+ positively selected. The CDR3 nucleotides are TGTGCCAGCTCACCGCAGGGGGCCTACAATGAGCAGTTCTTC. Protein product: CASSPQGAYNEQFF.